This TCR beta chain came from a study of blood T cell repertoires in COVID-19. The CDR3 has 15 amino acids. The V gene's germline CDR1 is SGDLS and CDR2 YYNGEE. The ends lost 4 bases at V and 4 bases at J; junction bases unmatched: 9. TCRdb's copy holds only in-frame clones and misses some; the assay was immunoSEQ multiplex PCR. The sample carries roughly 300,000 clones, 85% recorded once. This TCR was recovered from a woman aged 50 to 60 who had recovered from COVID-19. Sequencing input: PBMCs or T cells enriched from blood (not recorded which). V usage is TRBV9 and J usage is TRBJ1-2, with 8 bases matching TRBD1. The CDR3: CASSNQGAGGYGYTF. In DNA form, the CDR3 reads TGTGCCAGCAGCAACCAGGGGGCGGGTGGCTATGGCTACACCTTC. Looking up the rest from reference TRBV9 and TRBJ1-2 gives the full variable domain: DSGVTQTPKHLITATGQRVTLRCSPRSGDLSVYWYQQSLDQGLQFLIQYYNGEERAKGNILERFSAQQFPDLHSELNLSSLELGDSALYFCASSNQGAGGYGYTFGSGTRLTVV.